This TCR beta chain was obtained from a study of a mutant IDH1 vaccine in newly diagnosed glioma. Study-wide context: Patients underwent eight vaccinations, which took place in weeks 1, 3, 5, 7, 11, 15, 19 and 23. Patients got radiotherapy, temozolomide, or both beforehand, and most got both. Vaccine dosing followed radiotherapy by 4-6 weeks, or accompanied temozolomide cycles.

This clone was counted only a few times. The antigen is unknown. Time point noted: week 23, last vaccination. The content of each vaccine dose was 300 ug of mutant IDH1 20-mer peptide, and topical imiquimod accompanied it. General observations from the study: Pseudoprogression apparently lacked any relation to changes in top peripheral T cell clonotypes.

The V gene lost 6 bases and the J gene lost 9 bases, with 15 bases spanning the gap. This CDR3 region has 13 residues. Germline V lookup: CDR1 SNHLY, CDR2 FYNNEI. Using immunoSEQ multiplex PCR, the repertoire was profiled, and TCRdb retains in-frame clones only, with some absent. The data show approximately 82,000 clones, around 85% seen once. The source of this sequence is a woman aged 45-60 years with glioma. The chain employs TRBV2 and TRBJ1-5; D remains unclear. Source: PBMCs, taken from a glioma patient whose treatment included an IDH1 peptide vaccine. This chain's CDR3 is CASSVLDPGPQHF. The CDR3, as DNA: TGTGCCAGCAGCGTCCTTGACCCTGGGCCCCAGCATTTT.